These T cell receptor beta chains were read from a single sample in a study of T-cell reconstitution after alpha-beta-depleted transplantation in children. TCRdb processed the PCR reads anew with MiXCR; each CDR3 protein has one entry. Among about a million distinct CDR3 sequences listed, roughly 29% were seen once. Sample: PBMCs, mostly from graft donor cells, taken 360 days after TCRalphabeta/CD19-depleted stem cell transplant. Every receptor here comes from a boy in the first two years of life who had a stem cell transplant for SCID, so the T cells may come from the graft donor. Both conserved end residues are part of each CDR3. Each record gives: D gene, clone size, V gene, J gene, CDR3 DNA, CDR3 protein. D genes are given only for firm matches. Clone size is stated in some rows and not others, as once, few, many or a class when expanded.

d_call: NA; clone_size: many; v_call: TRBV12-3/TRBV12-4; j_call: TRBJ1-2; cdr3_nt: TGTGCCAGCAGTTTCTCGAGTAACTATGGCTACACCTTC; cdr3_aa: CASSFSSNYGYTF
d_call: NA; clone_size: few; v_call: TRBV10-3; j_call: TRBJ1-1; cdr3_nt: TGTGCCATCAGGATTGACGGGAACACTGAAGCTTTCTTT; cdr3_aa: CAIRIDGNTEAFF
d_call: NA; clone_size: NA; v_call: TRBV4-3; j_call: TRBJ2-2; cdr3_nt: TGCGCCAGCAGCCAAGACCTCTGGGGGGCGTCGCCCGGGGAGCTGTTTTTT; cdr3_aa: CASSQDLWGASPGELFF
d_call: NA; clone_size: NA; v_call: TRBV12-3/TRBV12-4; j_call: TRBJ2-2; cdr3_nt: TGTGCCAGCAGTCCGTCCCAGGGTGGGGGGAACACCGGGGAGCTGTTTTTT; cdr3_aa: CASSPSQGGGNTGELFF
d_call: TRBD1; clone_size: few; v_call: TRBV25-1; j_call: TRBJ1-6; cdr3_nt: TGTGCCAGCAGTGACGGACAGGGAGGTAATTCACCCCTCCACTTT; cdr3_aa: CASSDGQGGNSPLHF
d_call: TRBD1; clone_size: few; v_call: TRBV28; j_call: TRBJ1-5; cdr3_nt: TGTGCCAGCAGACCACGACAGGGGATCTTGGGTCAGCCCCAGCATTTT; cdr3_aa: CASRPRQGILGQPQHF
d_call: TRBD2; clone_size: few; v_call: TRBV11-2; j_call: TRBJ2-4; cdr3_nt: TGTGCCAGCAGCTTAGAATCCCGAGCGGGGGGCCTAAAAAACATTCAGTACTTC; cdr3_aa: CASSLESRAGGLKNIQYF
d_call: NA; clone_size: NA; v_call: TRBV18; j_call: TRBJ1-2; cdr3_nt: TGTGCCAGCTCACCCTTCGGACAAATGAACTATGGCTACACCTTC; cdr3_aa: CASSPFGQMNYGYTF
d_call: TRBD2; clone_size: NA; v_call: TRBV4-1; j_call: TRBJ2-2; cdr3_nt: TGCGCCAGCAGCCATGTGACTAGCGGGGGGGCATCGGGGGAGCTGTTTTTT; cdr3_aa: CASSHVTSGGASGELFF
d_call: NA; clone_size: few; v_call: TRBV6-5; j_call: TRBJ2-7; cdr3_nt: TGTGCCAGCAGTTACCGGCCAGTAAAAACCTACGAGCAGTACTTC; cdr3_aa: CASSYRPVKTYEQYF
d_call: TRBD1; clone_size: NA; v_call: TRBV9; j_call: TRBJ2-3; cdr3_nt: TGTGCCAGCAGCCCCCTGGGGGGACAGGTCTCAGATACGCAGTATTTT; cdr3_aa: CASSPLGGQVSDTQYF
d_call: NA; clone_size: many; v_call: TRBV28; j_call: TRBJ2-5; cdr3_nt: TGTGCCAGCAAAGCACCCCAGAAGACCCAGTACTTC; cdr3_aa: CASKAPQKTQYF
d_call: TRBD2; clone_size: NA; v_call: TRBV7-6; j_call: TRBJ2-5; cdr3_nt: TGTGCCAGCAGCTACCTCGGGGGGGCAGAGACCCAGTACTTC; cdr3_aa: CASSYLGGAETQYF
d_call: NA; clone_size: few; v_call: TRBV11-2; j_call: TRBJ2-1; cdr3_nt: TGTGCCAGCAGCTTAACAACGGGGGCGTCTGAGCAGTTCTTC; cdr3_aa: CASSLTTGASEQFF
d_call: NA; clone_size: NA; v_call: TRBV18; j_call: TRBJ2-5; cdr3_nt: TGTGCCAGCTCACCCCTACAGGGATTACAAGAGACCCAGTACTTC; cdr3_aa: CASSPLQGLQETQYF
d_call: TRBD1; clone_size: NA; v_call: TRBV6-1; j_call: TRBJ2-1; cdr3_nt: TGTGCCAGCAGCCCCAGGACAGGGGGACACAATGAGCAGTTCTTC; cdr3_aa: CASSPRTGGHNEQFF
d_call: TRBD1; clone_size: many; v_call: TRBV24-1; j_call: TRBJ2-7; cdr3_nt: TGTGCCACCAGCCCTTCCATGGGACAGGGTCGGCACGAGCAGTACTTC; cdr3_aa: CATSPSMGQGRHEQYF
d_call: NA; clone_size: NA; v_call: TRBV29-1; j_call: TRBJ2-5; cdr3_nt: TGCAGCGTTGAAGCGGGAGTAGAAGGGACCCAGTACTTC; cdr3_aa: CSVEAGVEGTQYF
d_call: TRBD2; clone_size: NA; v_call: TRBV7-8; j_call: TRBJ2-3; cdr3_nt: TGTGCCAGCAGCCCAGAGCGGGGGCCAACCACAGATACGCAGTATTTT; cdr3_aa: CASSPERGPTTDTQYF
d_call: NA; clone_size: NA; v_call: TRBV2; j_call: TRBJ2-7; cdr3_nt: TGTGCCAGCAGTATCCGGGACCACCCGCAGGGGCAGTACTTC; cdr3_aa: CASSIRDHPQGQYF
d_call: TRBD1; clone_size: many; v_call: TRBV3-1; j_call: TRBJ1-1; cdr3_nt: TGTGCCAGCAGCCAAGGACAGGGGGCAATGAACACTGAAGCTTTCTTT; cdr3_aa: CASSQGQGAMNTEAFF
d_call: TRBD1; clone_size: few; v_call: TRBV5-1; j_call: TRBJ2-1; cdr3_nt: TGCGCCAGCAGCTTGTCCAGTGGGACAGGGGCCCCCTACAATGAGCAGTTCTTC; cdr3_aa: CASSLSSGTGAPYNEQFF
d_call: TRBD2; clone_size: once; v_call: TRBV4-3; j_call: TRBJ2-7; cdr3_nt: TGCGCCAGCAGCCACCTGGGCGGCGGGGGAGCCTACGAGCAGTACTTC; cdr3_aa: CASSHLGGGGAYEQYF
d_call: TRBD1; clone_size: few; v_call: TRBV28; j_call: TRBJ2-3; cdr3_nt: TGTGCCAGCAGTTTATCTCTGGGACGGGGGACAGGGCGAAGGGATACGCAGTATTTT; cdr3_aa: CASSLSLGRGTGRRDTQYF
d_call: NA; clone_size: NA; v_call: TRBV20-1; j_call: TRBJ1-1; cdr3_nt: TGCAGTGCTAGAGACTGGGGGGAGATGAACACTGAAGCTTTCTTT; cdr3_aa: CSARDWGEMNTEAFF
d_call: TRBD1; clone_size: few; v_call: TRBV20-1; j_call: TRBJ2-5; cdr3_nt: TGCAGTGCATCTGACAGGGGGGGTCAAGAGACCCAGTACTTC; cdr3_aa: CSASDRGGQETQYF
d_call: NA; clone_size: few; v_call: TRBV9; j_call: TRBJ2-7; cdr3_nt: TGTGCCAGCAGCCCCCAAGGGGGGCTTACCCCCTACGAGCAGTACTTC; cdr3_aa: CASSPQGGLTPYEQYF
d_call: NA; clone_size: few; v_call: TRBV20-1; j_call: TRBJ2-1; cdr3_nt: TGCAGTGCTAGAGAAACAGGGTACGGGAACTACAATGAGCAGTTCTTC; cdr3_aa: CSARETGYGNYNEQFF
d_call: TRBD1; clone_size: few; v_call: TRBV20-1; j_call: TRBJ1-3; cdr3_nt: TGCAGTGCCCCCCCGGACAGGGCACGCCCGAGGACCATATATTTT; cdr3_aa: CSAPPDRARPRTIYF
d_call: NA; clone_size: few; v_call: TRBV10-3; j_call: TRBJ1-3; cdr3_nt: TGTGCCATCAGTGAGTCGGTGCAGGGTGGAAACACCATATATTTT; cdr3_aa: CAISESVQGGNTIYF
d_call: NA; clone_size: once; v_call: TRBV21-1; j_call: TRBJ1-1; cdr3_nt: TGTGCCAGCAGCAGGGGGGGAGGAATCCCTGAAGCTTTCTTT; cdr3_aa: CASSRGGGIPEAFF